This T cell receptor (beta chain) was retrieved from a study of cytomegalovirus exposure and HLA in healthy donors. Study-level findings and limits: For most TCR sequences rarity was the rule, although some public TCRs occurred in many donors.

Points on this clone: Antigen: not known.

The length of the CDR3 is 14 residues. Germline-derived CDR1 and CDR2 are GTSNPN and SVGIG (reference sequence). V was clipped by 4 bases and J by 7 bases; unmatched bases: 9. This PCR relied on a set of 60 Vbeta primers and 13 Jbeta primers. Sequencing was performed with immunoSEQ multiplex PCR; in TCRdb, only in-frame clones are kept and a portion is missing. The table lists roughly 88,000 clones. The genes are TRBV30 and TRBJ1-2, with 10 positions matching TRBD1. The sequencing sample was made of PBMCs. This sequence was found in a man between 50 and 59 years old in good health and CMV-seropositive. In DNA form, the CDR3 reads TGTGCCTGGAAAATCTCCGGGACAGGGGTTGGCTACACCTTC. Translated: CAWKISGTGVGYTF. The whole variable domain, remainder taken from reference TRBV30 and TRBJ1-2, is SQTIHQWPATLVQPVGSPLSLECTVEGTSNPNLYWYRQAAGRGLQLLFYSVGIGQISSEVPQNLSASRPQDRQFILSSKKLLLSDSGFYLCAWKISGTGVGYTFGSGTRLTVV.